The 13 T cell receptor beta chains below come from one sample, sequenced in a study of monozygotic twins with inflammatory bowel disease. TCRdb reanalyzed the 5' RACE reads and collapses them to one entry per CDR3 protein, without DNA. The table counts around 450,000 distinct CDR3 sequences; 2% to 2.5% lies in the top ten. The sequenced sample consisted of blood. The origin of the receptors is a human donor with ulcerative colitis or Crohn's disease, or a healthy co-twin of an affected twin (not recorded which).

V gene TRBV24-1 combines with J gene TRBJ2-2; the D call of TRBD1 rests on TCRdb alone, since no DNA is present to check it. The germline V gene has CDR1 KGHDR and CDR2 SFDVKD. CDR3 length: 15 amino acids. The CDR3 loop is CATSWGRTNTGELFF.

The chain has TRBV9 and TRBJ2-5. Germline V gene sequence: CDR1 SGDLS, CDR2 YYNGEE. The CDR3 runs to 14 residues. The CDR3 sequence is CASSVGVGSETQYF. Full variable domain (missing parts from reference TRBV9 and TRBJ2-5): DSGVTQTPKHLITATGQRVTLRCSPRSGDLSVYWYQQSLDQGLQFLIQYYNGEERAKGNILERFSAQQFPDLHSELNLSSLELGDSALYFCASSVGVGSETQYFGPGTRLLVL.

V and J are TRBV28 and TRBJ1-6; checking the TCRdb D call of TRBD1 is not possible without DNA. The CDR3 contains 16 residues. Germline V gene lookup returns CDR1 MDHEN and CDR2 SYDVKM. Here the CDR3 reads CASSRSARAVNSPLHF.

The V call is TRBV16, the J call TRBJ1-3. The germline gives CDR1 KGHSY, CDR2 FQNENV. The CDR3 covers 14 residues. CDR3 region: CASSHGLSGNTIYF.

The chain employs TRBV29-1 and TRBJ2-7; TCRdb reports TRBD1, a call that lacks DNA to check it against. The CDR3 is 14 residues long. CDR1 and CDR2 from the germline V gene are SQVTM and ANQGSEA. The CDR3 loop is CSAARPGTIYEQYF.

V gene TRBV2 combines with J gene TRBJ2-1; TCRdb reports TRBD2, a call that lacks DNA to check it against. The germline CDR1 and CDR2 sequences are SNHLY and FYNNEI. This CDR3 has 11 amino acids. CDR3 protein: CASTFDYPQFF.

This chain joins TRBV25-1 and TRBJ2-3. CDR3 length: 12 amino acids. Germline CDR1 reads MGHDK; CDR2 reads SYGVNS. CDR3 region: CASSESWDTQYF.

This chain joins TRBV7-2 and TRBJ1-5; lacking DNA, the TRBD1 call made by TCRdb goes unchecked. Germline CDR1 is SGHTA and CDR2 is FQGNSA. The CDR3 extends over 14 amino acids. This chain's CDR3 is CASSLVGGDQPQHF.

The CDR3 loop reads CASSSGLANAGELFF. The chain employs TRBV5-4 and TRBJ2-2; the D call from TCRdb, TRBD2, cannot be confirmed without DNA. Germline assignment: CDR1 SGHNT and CDR2 YYREEE (reference sequence). The length of the CDR3 is 15 residues.

The chain couples TRBV28 to TRBJ2-1; TCRdb calls TRBD1, which cannot be checked without DNA. The CDR3 consists of 16 residues. Germline assignment: CDR1 MDHEN and CDR2 SYDVKM. The CDR3 loop reads CASSLFGDSSYNEQFF.

The rearrangement links TRBV7-8 to TRBJ2-3; no DNA is available, so the TRBD1 call from TCRdb remains unchecked. CDR1 SGHVS and CDR2 FQNEAQ come from the germline V gene. The CDR3 is 12 amino acids. The CDR3 reads CASSPNRDTQYF.

CDR3 region: CAWSVGHRALPNEQFF. The chain recombines TRBV30 with TRBJ2-1; lacking DNA, the TRBD1 call made by TCRdb goes unchecked. This CDR3 comprises 16 residues. Germline CDR1 is GTSNPN and CDR2 is SVGIG (reference sequence).

The CDR3: CASSGQGGQETQYF. The chain links TRBV5-1 to TRBJ2-5; TCRdb selects TRBD1, and the lack of DNA leaves this call unchecked. The CDR3 spans 14 residues. Germline values: CDR1 SGHRS, CDR2 YFSETQ.